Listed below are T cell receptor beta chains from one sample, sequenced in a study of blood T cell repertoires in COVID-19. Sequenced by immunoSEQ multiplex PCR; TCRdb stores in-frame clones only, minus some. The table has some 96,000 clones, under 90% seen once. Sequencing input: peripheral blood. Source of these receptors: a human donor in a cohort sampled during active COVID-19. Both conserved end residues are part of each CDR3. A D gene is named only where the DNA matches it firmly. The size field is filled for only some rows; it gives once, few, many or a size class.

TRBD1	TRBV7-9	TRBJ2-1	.	TGTGCCAGCACCCTCACCGGGACAGGATACGAGCAGTTCTTC	CASTLTGTGYEQFF
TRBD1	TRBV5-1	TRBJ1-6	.	TGCGCCAGCAGCCCCGGAACAGGGGGGAATTCACCCCTCCACTTT	CASSPGTGGNSPLHF
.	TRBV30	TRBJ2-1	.	TGTGCCTGGAGTGCTCTTGGGAGTCCGTCCTACAATGAGCAGTTCTTC	CAWSALGSPSYNEQFF
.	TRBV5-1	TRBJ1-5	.	TGCGCCAGCAGCTTTGACGGTACGGTTGGGGGCCGGGGGGCCCAGCATTTT	CASSFDGTVGGRGAQHF
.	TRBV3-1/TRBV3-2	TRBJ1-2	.	TGTGCCAGCAGCCAAGGCCGAGGAGGGGTTGGCTATGGCTACACCTTC	CASSQGRGGVGYGYTF
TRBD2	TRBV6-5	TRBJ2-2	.	TGTGCCAGCAGGCGGGGGGCCGGGGAGCTGTTTTTT	CASRRGAGELFF
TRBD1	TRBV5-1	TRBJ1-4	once	TGCGCCAGCAGCTTCAGGGGGCTGGAAGAAAAACTGTTTTTT	CASSFRGLEEKLFF
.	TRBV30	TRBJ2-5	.	TGTGCCTGGAGTGTGAGTTCAGAGACCCAGTACTTC	CAWSVSSETQYF
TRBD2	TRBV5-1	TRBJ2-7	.	TGCGCCAGCAGCTCCCAGGGCGGGAGCGCTTACGAGCAGTACTTC	CASSSQGGSAYEQYF
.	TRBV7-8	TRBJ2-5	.	TGTGCCAGCAGCGCAGGGGAACAAGAGACCCAGTACTTC	CASSAGEQETQYF
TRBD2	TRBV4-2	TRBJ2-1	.	TGTGCCAGCAGCCCCTCTACTAGCGGGGGCTCCTACAATGAGCAGTTCTTC	CASSPSTSGGSYNEQFF
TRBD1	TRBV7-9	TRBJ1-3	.	TGTGCCACGGGGACAGGGGGCGCAAACACCATATATTTT	CATGTGGANTIYF
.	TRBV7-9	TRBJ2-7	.	TGTGCCAGCAGCACTACGGACAGACCATACGAGCAGTACTTC	CASSTTDRPYEQYF
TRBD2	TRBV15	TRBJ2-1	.	TGTGCCACCAGATCCGGGACTAGCGGGAGAAATGAGCAGTTCTTC	CATRSGTSGRNEQFF
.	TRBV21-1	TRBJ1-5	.	TGTGCCAGCAGCAATAACGTGCGGGAAGTGGATCAGCCCCAGCATTTT	CASSNNVREVDQPQHF
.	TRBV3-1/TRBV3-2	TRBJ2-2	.	TGTGCCAGCAGCCCTACTATTACACCTTCGGAGCTGTTTTTT	CASSPTITPSELFF
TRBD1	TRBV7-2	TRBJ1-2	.	TGTGCCAGCAGCTACAAGGACAGGGGTACTAACTATGGCTACACCTTC	CASSYKDRGTNYGYTF
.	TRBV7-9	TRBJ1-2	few	TGTGCCAGCAGCTCAGGAAATGGCTACACCTTC	CASSSGNGYTF
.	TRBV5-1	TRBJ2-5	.	TGCGCCAGCAGCTTGGCTTCGGAGACCCAGTACTTC	CASSLASETQYF
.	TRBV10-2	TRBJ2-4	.	TGCGCCAGCTCGTGGATCGGGTCGGCCAAAAACATTCAGTACTTC	CASSWIGSAKNIQYF
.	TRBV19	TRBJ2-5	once	TGTGCCAGTAGTCTCGGGACTCTCGGGACCCAGTACTTC	CASSLGTLGTQYF
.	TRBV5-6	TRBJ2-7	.	TGTGCCAGCAGCCCCCTGGCGGGGCTATCCTACGAGCAGTACTTC	CASSPLAGLSYEQYF
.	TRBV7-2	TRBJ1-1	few	TGTGCCAGCAGCTTAACGGGTTCGAACACTGAAGCTTTCTTT	CASSLTGSNTEAFF
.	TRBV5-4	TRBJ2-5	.	TGTGCCAGCAGCTTGGGGCACCAGGGATCCCTAGGGTCCCAGTACTTC	CASSLGHQGSLGSQYF
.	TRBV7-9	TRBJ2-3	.	TGTGCCAGCAGCTTAGCCGGGAATGGGGATACGCAGTATTTT	CASSLAGNGDTQYF
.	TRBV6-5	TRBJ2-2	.	TGTGCCAGCAGACCGGGGGTTACCGGGGAGCTGTTTTTT	CASRPGVTGELFF
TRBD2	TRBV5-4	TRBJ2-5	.	TGTGCCAGCAGCTTCGGTCCGGTGGGAGGGATTCGAGAGACCCAGTACTTC	CASSFGPVGGIRETQYF
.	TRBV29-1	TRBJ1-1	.	TGCAGCGTTTGGGGGCGCGGGACTGAAGCTTTCTTT	CSVWGRGTEAFF
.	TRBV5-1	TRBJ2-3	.	TGCGCCAGCAGCTTTCCAGGGTTAGATACGCAGTATTTT	CASSFPGLDTQYF
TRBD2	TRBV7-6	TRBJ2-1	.	TGTGCCAGCAGCTTGTCTAGCGGGGGGGCGCAGAATGAGCAGTTCTTC	CASSLSSGGAQNEQFF
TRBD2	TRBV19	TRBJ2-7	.	TGTGCCAGTAGTATCGCTGCTAGCGGGAGGCCCTCCTACGAGCAGTACTTC	CASSIAASGRPSYEQYF
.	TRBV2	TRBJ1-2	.	TGTGCCAGCAGTGAAGCGCGGGCTACAGTCTATGGCTACACCTTC	CASSEARATVYGYTF
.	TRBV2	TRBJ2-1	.	TGTGCCAGCAGTGAAGTGGGGGGGCTCAATGAGCAGTTCTTC	CASSEVGGLNEQFF
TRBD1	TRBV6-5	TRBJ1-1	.	TGTGCCAGCAGTTCCCCCGGTGCAGGGGGCCGCGCTGAAGCTTTCTTT	CASSSPGAGGRAEAFF
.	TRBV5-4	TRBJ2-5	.	TGTGCCAGCAGCTTGACTGCATCCTCGGAGACCCAGTACTTC	CASSLTASSETQYF
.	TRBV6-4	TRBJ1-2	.	TGTGCCAGCAGTGAACAGCTTAACTATGGCTACACCTTC	CASSEQLNYGYTF
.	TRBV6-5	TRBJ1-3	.	TGTGCCAGCCAAGATAGCCCTGGAAACACCATATATTTT	CASQDSPGNTIYF
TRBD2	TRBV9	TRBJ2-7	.	TGTGCCAGCAGCCCACGTGGTAGCGGGAGCCACTCCTACGAGCAGTACTTC	CASSPRGSGSHSYEQYF
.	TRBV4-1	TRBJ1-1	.	TGCGCCAGCAGCCAAGATCCGGACAGAATGAACACTGAAGCTTTCTTT	CASSQDPDRMNTEAFF
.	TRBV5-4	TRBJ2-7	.	TGTGCCAGCAGCTTGGGAGAATACTACGAGCAGTACTTC	CASSLGEYYEQYF
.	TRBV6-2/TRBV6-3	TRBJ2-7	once	TGTGCCAGCAGTTACCCGGACTTTCTCTCCTACGAGCAGTACTTC	CASSYPDFLSYEQYF
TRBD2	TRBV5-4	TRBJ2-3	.	TGTGCCAGCAGCCGGGCTAGCGGTACCACAGATACGCAGTATTTT	CASSRASGTTDTQYF
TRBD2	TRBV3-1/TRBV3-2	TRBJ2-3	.	TGTGCCAGCAGCCAAGATCGGCTACGTGCGGGAGTCAGGTCTTATGGCACAGATACGCAGTATTTT	CASSQDRLRAGVRSYGTDTQYF
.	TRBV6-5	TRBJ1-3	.	TGTGCCAGCAGGGTCGGTCCTCCCTCTGGAAACACCATATATTTT	CASRVGPPSGNTIYF
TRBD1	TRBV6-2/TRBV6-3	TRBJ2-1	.	TGTGCCAGCAGCAAGCAGGGGGCCGGGTACAATGAGCAGTTCTTC	CASSKQGAGYNEQFF
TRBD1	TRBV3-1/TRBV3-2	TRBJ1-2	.	TGTGCCAGCAGCCTCCGGACAGGGCGATTTTATGGCTACACCTTC	CASSLRTGRFYGYTF
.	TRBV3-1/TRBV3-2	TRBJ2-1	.	TGTGCCAGCAGCCAAGATTTAGGACAGAGCTCCTACAATGAGCAGTTCTTC	CASSQDLGQSSYNEQFF
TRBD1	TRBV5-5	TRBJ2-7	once	TGTGCCAGCAGCTCCGAAGGGACAGAGACCTACGAGCAGTACTTC	CASSSEGTETYEQYF
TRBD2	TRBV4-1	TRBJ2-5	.	TGCGCCAGCAGCCAACCGACTAGCGGGAGGAATACCCAGTACTTC	CASSQPTSGRNTQYF
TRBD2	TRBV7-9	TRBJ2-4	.	TGTGCCAGCAGCAGCCTCCTAGCGGGCCCCATCCTAGCCAAAAACATTCAGTACTTC	CASSSLLAGPILAKNIQYF
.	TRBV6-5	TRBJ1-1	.	TGTGCCAGCAGTTATTTACCAGGGGCTGAAGCTTTCTTT	CASSYLPGAEAFF
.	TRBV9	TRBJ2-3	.	TGTGCCAGCAGCGTCGGAGGCACAGATACGCAGTATTTT	CASSVGGTDTQYF
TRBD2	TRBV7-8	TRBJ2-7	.	TGTGCCAGCAGCTTAGTACTAGCGGGAGGGTACGAGCAGTACTTC	CASSLVLAGGYEQYF
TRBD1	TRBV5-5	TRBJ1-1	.	TGTGCCAGCAGCAGGGACAGGGTGGCCACTGAAGCTTTCTTT	CASSRDRVATEAFF
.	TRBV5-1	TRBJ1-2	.	TGCGCCAGCAGCGAGAAGGACAGAGTTAACTATGGCTACACCTTC	CASSEKDRVNYGYTF
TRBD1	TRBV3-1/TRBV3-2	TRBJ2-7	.	TGTGCCAGCAGCCAAGAAGTCCGACAGGGGAGAACGTTC	CASSQEVRQGRTF
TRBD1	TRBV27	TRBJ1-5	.	TGTGCCAGCAGTTCCAGAACGACAGGGAATCAGCCCCAGCATTTT	CASSSRTTGNQPQHF